The entry below gives a single T cell receptor (beta chain) sequence along with its context. Residents of approximately 25 US areas, aged about 18 to 100 years, made up the participants. Participants' reported clinical history set cohort assignment. The data were obtained in a study of blood T cell repertoires in COVID-19. Study as a whole: Spain, Italy and the United States supplied samples that represented acute and convalescent COVID-19.

How the authors handled the data: The assay estimated nucleated cells by amplifying reference gene primers. Repertoires were generated with immunoSEQ multiplex PCR, while TCRdb's copy carries only in-frame clones and drops some. V and J calls and clone size are those listed in that table; D and trimming were worked out from the DNA. The sample lists around 50,000 clones, 60% to 80% occurring once. The V gene's germline CDR1 is MNHEY and CDR2 SVGAGI. After removal of 2 bases from V and 1 base from J, the junction contained 3 bases not matched to a gene. This CDR3 region has 15 residues. Sequencing input: PBMCs or T cells enriched from blood (not recorded which). This sequence joins TRBV6-5 and TRBJ2-3, with 7 nucleotides matching TRBD1. The clonotype comes from a woman between 50 and 59 years old with acute COVID-19. DNA for the CDR3: TGTGCCAGCAGTTACCAAGGACAGGGCACAGATACGCAGTATTTT. This gives the protein CASSYQGQGTDTQYF.